The 19 T cell receptor beta chains listed next were all sequenced from one sample in a study of T cell responses to AZD1222 COVID-19 vaccine. Produced via immunoSEQ multiplex PCR; TCRdb's table is partial and in-frame only. The profile shows about 110,000 clones, approximately 90% of them singletons. Sequenced material: peripheral blood, taken 28 days after the second AZD1222 dose. These receptors came from an adult who received the AZD1222 COVID-19 vaccine.

The CDR3 DNA sequence: TGTGCCAGCAGTTCCCCCCGGGTGAGCGAGCAGTACTTC. Protein: CASSSPRVSEQYF. V gene TRBV28 combines with J gene TRBJ2-7; unclear D gene. Germline V CDR1 and CDR2: MDHEN, SYDVKM. Trimming took off 4 bases at V and 6 bases at J, with 13 bases between the two ends. The CDR3 runs 13 residues.

V gene TRBV5-1 combines with J gene TRBJ2-3; 7 bases align to TRBD2. Germline V gives CDR1 SGHRS, CDR2 YFSETQ. The V and J ends lost 3 bases and 0 bases, in that order; junction bases with no gene match: 1. The CDR3 consists of 14 residues. CDR3 in amino acids: CASSYGGSTDTQYF. The CDR3 bases are TGCGCCAGCAGCTACGGGGGGAGCACAGATACGCAGTATTTT.

This clone showed up just once. The J gene is TRBJ1-5, the V gene TRBV5-6; D gene ambiguous. The germline V gene has CDR1 SGHDT and CDR2 YYEEEE. Between the trimmed V and J ends, which lost 4 bases and 4 bases, there was a span of 6 bases. The CDR3 runs to 12 residues. The CDR3 bases are TGTGCCAGCAGCGCCGGTAATCAGCCCCAGCATTTT. Translating gives CASSAGNQPQHF.

The V and J genes are TRBV28 and TRBJ2-1, with TRBD2 matching over 9 bases. Germline trimming cut 5 bases from V and 15 bases from J; bases unmatched to any gene: 8. The CDR3 loop spans 12 amino acids. The germline V gene encodes CDR1 MDHEN and CDR2 SYDVKM. CDR3: CASSLAGWYPFF. The CDR3 region has the DNA TGTGCCAGCAGTCTAGCGGGATGGTACCCGTTCTTC.

The chain carries TRBV5-1 and TRBJ2-3, with TRBD2 as a possible D gene (6 bases). Germline V gives CDR1 SGHRS, CDR2 YFSETQ. Trimming pared 0 bases from V and 0 bases from J, leaving 11 bases between. This CDR3 comprises 16 residues. DNA of the CDR3: TGCGCCAGCAGCTTGGACGCGGGGCGCAGCACAGATACGCAGTATTTT. Its translation: CASSLDAGRSTDTQYF. Full variable domain (outside the CDR3, taken from reference TRBV5-1 and TRBJ2-3): KAGVTQTPRYLIKTRGQQVTLSCSPISGHRSVSWYQQTPGQGLQFLFEYFSETQRNKGNFPGRFSGRQFSNSRSEMNVSTLELGDSALYLCASSLDAGRSTDTQYFGPGTRLTVL.

A single count supports this clone. This chain links TRBV4-1 with TRBJ2-1; TRBD2 matches 13 bases. After removal of 3 bases from V and 1 base from J, the junction contained 3 bases not matched to a gene. Germline V gene sequence: CDR1 MGHRA, CDR2 YSYEKL. CDR3 length: 17 amino acids. CDR3 loop: CASSQGLAGLSYNEQFF. In nucleotides, the CDR3 is TGCGCCAGCAGCCAGGGACTAGCGGGGCTTTCCTACAATGAGCAGTTCTTC.

This chain joins TRBV19 and TRBJ1-5; 10 bases map to TRBD1. With 8 bases clipped from V and 2 bases from J, the junction kept 0 bases outside the gene matches. This CDR3 region has 13 residues. CDR1 is LNHDA, CDR2 SQIVND, per germline (reference sequence). CDR3 sequence reads: CASGQGGNQPQHF. For the CDR3, the DNA is TGTGCCAGTGGACAGGGGGGCAATCAGCCCCAGCATTTT.

The J gene is TRBJ2-1, the V gene TRBV19; TRBD2 matches 8 bases. J lost 6 bases, V lost 4 bases, and 11 bases had no gene match. Germline CDR1 is LNHDA and CDR2 is SQIVND (reference sequence). CDR3 length: 16 amino acids. The CDR3 loop reads CASSRPARGATNEQFF. The CDR3 coding sequence is TGTGCCAGTAGTAGGCCCGCGCGGGGGGCCACCAATGAGCAGTTCTTC.

The chain joins TRBV7-8 to TRBJ2-7; TRBD2 might be the D (5 bases). The CDR3 is 14 residues long. V lost 0 bases and J lost 2, with 8 bases in between. Germline CDR1 and CDR2: SGHVS and FQNEAQ. The CDR3 DNA reads as TGTGCCAGCAGCTTAGCGCCGGGGACCTACGAGCAGTACTTC. Translation gives CASSLAPGTYEQYF.

This clone was found once. The genes are TRBV5-5 and TRBJ1-6; 11 bases are a match to TRBD1. V dropped 6 bases and J dropped 9; count of bases not matched to a gene: 2. The CDR3 is 13 amino acids. Germline V lookup: CDR1 SGHKS, CDR2 YYEKEE (reference sequence). As DNA, the CDR3 is TGTGCCAGCACCGGGACAGGGGGTTCACCCCTCCACTTT. It translates to CASTGTGGSPLHF. The full variable domain, rest sourced from reference TRBV5-5 and TRBJ1-6, is DAGVTQSPTHLIKTRGQQVTLRCSPISGHKSVSWYQQVLGQGPQFIFQYYEKEERGRGNFPDRFSARQFPNYSSELNVNALLLGDSALYLCASTGTGGSPLHFGNGTRLTVT.

The rearrangement links TRBV6-5 to TRBJ1-5; D is possibly TRBD1 (5 bases). Germline values: CDR1 MNHEY, CDR2 SVGAGI. The ends were cut back, 8 bases at V and 4 bases at J, with 15 bases in the middle. The CDR3 has 14 residues. The CDR3 region has the DNA TGTGCCAGCTCTACCAGGGAGCCAAATCAGCCCCAGCATTTT. It codes for CASSTREPNQPQHF.

The rearrangement links TRBV5-1 to TRBJ1-6, with D maybe TRBD1 (5 bases). V gave up 0 bases and J gave up 8 bases, with 15 bases separating them. This CDR3 contains 16 residues. Germline V gene data show CDR1 as SGHRS and CDR2 as YFSETQ. The CDR3, as DNA: TGCGCCAGCAGCTTGGAACCAGTCGGGGGATATTCACCCCTCCACTTT. Amino acid sequence: CASSLEPVGGYSPLHF.

The J gene is TRBJ1-1, the V gene TRBV11-2; D unclear. The CDR3 extends over 13 amino acids. Deletions cut 5 bases from V and 8 bases from J, with 15 bases between. Germline V CDR1 and CDR2: SGHAT, FQNNGV. In DNA, the CDR3 is TGTGCCAGCAGCCTCTCTCTCGCGGGAGAAGCTTTCTTT. As protein: CASSLSLAGEAFF.

The chain combines TRBV7-9 with TRBJ1-3, with D unresolved. There are 15 residues in the CDR3. Deletions cut 5 bases from V and 0 bases from J, with 11 bases between. In germline, CDR1 is SEHNR, CDR2 FQNEAQ (reference sequence). CDR3 coding DNA: TGTGCCAGCAGCCCCGGACGGTCCTCTGGAAACACCATATATTTT. This gives the protein CASSPGRSSGNTIYF. The full variable domain, rest sourced from reference TRBV7-9 and TRBJ1-3, is DTGVSQNPRHKITKRGQNVTFRCDPISEHNRLYWYRQTLGQGPEFLTYFQNEAQLEKSRLLSDRFSAERPKGSFSTLEIQRTEQGDSAMYLCASSPGRSSGNTIYFGEGSWLTVV.

This CDR3 reads CASSFEGSIYNEQFF. CDR3 DNA: TGTGCCAGCAGTTTTGAGGGGTCGATCTACAATGAGCAGTTCTTC. The gene calls are TRBV27 and TRBJ2-1, with D perhaps matching TRBD1 or TRBD2 (5 bases each). The CDR3 contains 15 residues. The V gene's germline CDR1 is MNHEY and CDR2 SMNVEV (reference sequence). V was trimmed by 3 bases and J by 3 bases, leaving 12 bases between them.

This sequence joins TRBV5-4 and TRBJ2-7, with D uncertain. The ends were cut back, 1 base at V and 0 bases at J, with 8 bases in the middle. The CDR3 consists of 14 residues. From germline, CDR1 is SGHNT and CDR2 YYREEE (reference sequence). CDR3 DNA: TGTGCCAGCAGCTTGAAAGGGTACTCCTACGAGCAGTACTTC. As protein: CASSLKGYSYEQYF.

This chain connects TRBV7-9 to TRBJ1-2; no clear D. CDR1 and CDR2 (germline): SEHNR, FQNEAQ (reference sequence). V dropped 5 bases and J dropped 8 bases, with 21 bases sitting between them. CDR3 size: 15 residues. The CDR3 spells CASSPSGGSVRGYTF. The DNA for the CDR3 is TGTGCCAGCAGCCCCTCTGGAGGATCTGTCAGAGGCTACACCTTC. The full variable domain, rest sourced from reference TRBV7-9 and TRBJ1-2, is DTGVSQNPRHKITKRGQNVTFRCDPISEHNRLYWYRQTLGQGPEFLTYFQNEAQLEKSRLLSDRFSAERPKGSFSTLEIQRTEQGDSAMYLCASSPSGGSVRGYTFGSGTRLTVV.

The CDR3 sequence is CATSEGGTEAFF. CDR3 nucleotides: TGTGCCACCAGTGAGGGGGGCACTGAAGCTTTCTTT. The V call is TRBV24-1, the J call TRBJ1-1; D is perhaps TRBD1 (5 bases). The CDR3 length is 12 residues. The V end lost 4 bases, the J end lost 4 bases, and 6 bases lay between the germline ends. The germline V gene encodes CDR1 KGHDR and CDR2 SFDVKD.

The chain employs TRBV13 and TRBJ1-4, with D possibly being TRBD1 (5 bases). Trimming took off 2 bases at V and 4 bases at J, with 11 bases between the two ends. CDR1 and CDR2 from the germline V gene are PRHDT and FYEKMQ (reference sequence). The CDR3 is 15 amino acids. The CDR3 loop reads CASSLNTGGNEKLFF. The DNA for the CDR3 is TGTGCCAGCAGCTTAAATACAGGTGGTAATGAAAAACTGTTTTTT.